This entry lists 2 T cell receptor beta chains sequenced from one sample in a study of OX40 agonist ivuxolimab in advanced cancers. Repertoires were generated with immunoSEQ multiplex PCR, while TCRdb's copy carries only in-frame clones and drops some. In the table there are about 49,000 clones, around 81% of which are singletons. The material was CD4+ or CD8+ T cells sorted from blood, obtained in a trial of the OX40 agonist ivuxolimab. The receptors stem from an adult with an advanced solid tumor such as melanoma, head and neck, liver or kidney cancer.

This clone was seen more than once but under ten times. V gene TRBV29-1 combines with J gene TRBJ1-1, with 7 bases lining up with TRBD1. In germline, CDR1 is SQVTM, CDR2 ANQGSEA. This CDR3 contains 15 residues. V shed 4 bases, J shed 5 bases, and the junction held 13 bases outside the gene matches. The CDR3 nucleotides read TGCAGCGTTGTAAGCGGCAGGGGGGTAGAAACTGAAGCTTTCTTT. Amino acids: CSVVSGRGVETEAFF.

This rearrangement joins TRBV27 to TRBJ1-2; a possible D gene is TRBD1 (5 bases). The germline V gene has CDR1 MNHEY and CDR2 SMNVEV (reference sequence). This CDR3 has 14 residues. V shed 5 bases and J shed 0 bases, with 10 bases lying between them. CDR3 region: CASSAQGANYGYTF. The CDR3 DNA sequence: TGTGCCAGCAGTGCCCAGGGAGCTAACTATGGCTACACCTTC.